Sequencing of this T cell receptor beta chain was carried out in a study of blood T cell repertoires in COVID-19. Overall study: COVID-19 samples from acute and convalescent phases originated in the United States, Italy and Spain. From T cells, B-cell-depleted T cells, or PBMCs came the material, which was cDNA or gDNA.

Original methodology: Nucleated cell counts were estimated from reference gene primer amplification. Assay used: immunoSEQ multiplex PCR; TCRdb lists only in-frame clones, some missing. The DNA gave D and trimming, while V, J and clone size come from that table. The data contain a few hundred thousand clones, 75% to 90% of them singletons. Material: peripheral blood. The sequence came from a man in his thirties or forties with acute or convalescent COVID-19.

CDR3 DNA sequence: TGTGCCAGCAGCCTTCTTTCAGCCAGGTTCGCTGAAGCTTTCTTT. Amino acid sequence: CASSLLSARFAEAFF. The rearrangement links TRBV3-1 (or the pseudogene TRBV3-2) to TRBJ1-1; D not certain. This CDR3 has 15 residues. Trimming left V 4 bases short and J 6 bases short, with 18 bases between. The germline V gene encodes CDR1 LGHDT and CDR2 YNNKEL (reference sequence).